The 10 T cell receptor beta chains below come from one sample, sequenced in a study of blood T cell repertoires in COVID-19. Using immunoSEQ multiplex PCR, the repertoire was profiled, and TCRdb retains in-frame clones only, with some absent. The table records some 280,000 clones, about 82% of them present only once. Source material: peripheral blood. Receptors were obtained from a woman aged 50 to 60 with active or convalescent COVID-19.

Here the CDR3 reads CASSRGGAGRNTEAFF. The CDR3 DNA is TGTGCCAGCAGCCGAGGGGGGGCAGGGCGAAACACTGAAGCTTTCTTT. The gene calls are TRBV11-2 and TRBJ1-1; TRBD1 might be the D (6 bases). Looked up from germline, CDR1 is SGHAT and CDR2 is FQNNGV. This CDR3 is built from 16 residues. V was clipped by 5 bases and J by 2 bases, with 18 bases between them.

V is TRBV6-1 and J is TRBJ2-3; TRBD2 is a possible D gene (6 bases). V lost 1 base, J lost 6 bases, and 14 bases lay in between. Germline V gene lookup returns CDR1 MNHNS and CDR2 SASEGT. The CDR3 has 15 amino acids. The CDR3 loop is CASSEDGSHGDTQYF. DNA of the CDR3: TGTGCCAGCAGTGAAGACGGGAGCCACGGGGATACGCAGTATTTT.

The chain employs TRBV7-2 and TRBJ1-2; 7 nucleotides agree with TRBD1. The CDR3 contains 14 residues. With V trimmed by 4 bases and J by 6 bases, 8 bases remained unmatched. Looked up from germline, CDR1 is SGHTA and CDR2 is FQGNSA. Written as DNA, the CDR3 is TGTGCCAGCAGCTCCAGGGGGGACAGTGATGGCTACACCTTC. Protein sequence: CASSSRGDSDGYTF.

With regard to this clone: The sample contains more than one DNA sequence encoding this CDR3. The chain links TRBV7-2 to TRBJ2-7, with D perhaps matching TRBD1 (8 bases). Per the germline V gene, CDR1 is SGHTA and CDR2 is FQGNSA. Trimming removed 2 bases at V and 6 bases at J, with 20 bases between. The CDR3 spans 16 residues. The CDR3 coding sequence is TGTGCCAGCAGCTTATTGATCAGGGGGCGGGAGCCCGAGCAGTACTTC. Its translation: CASSLLIRGREPEQYF.

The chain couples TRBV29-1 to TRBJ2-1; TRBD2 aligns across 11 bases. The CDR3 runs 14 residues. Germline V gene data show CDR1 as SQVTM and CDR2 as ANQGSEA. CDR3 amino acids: CSTRTSGLHNEQFF. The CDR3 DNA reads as TGCAGTACTCGGACTAGCGGGCTACACAATGAGCAGTTCTTC.

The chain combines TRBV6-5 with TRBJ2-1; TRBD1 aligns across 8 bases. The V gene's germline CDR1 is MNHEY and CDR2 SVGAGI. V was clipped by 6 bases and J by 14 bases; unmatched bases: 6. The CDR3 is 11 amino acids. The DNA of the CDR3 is TGTGCCAGCAGAGAGACAGGGGTGGAGTTCTTC. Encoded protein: CASRETGVEFF.

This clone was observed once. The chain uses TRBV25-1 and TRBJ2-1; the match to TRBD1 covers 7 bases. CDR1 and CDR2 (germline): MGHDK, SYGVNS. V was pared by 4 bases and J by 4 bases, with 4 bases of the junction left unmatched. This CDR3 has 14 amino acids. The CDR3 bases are TGTGCCAGCAGTGGACAGGGCACATACAATGAGCAGTTCTTC. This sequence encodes CASSGQGTYNEQFF.

The CDR3 loop reads CASSFGNLPLAFF. Written as DNA, the CDR3 is TGTGCCAGCAGCTTCGGGAACCTCCCCTTGGCTTTCTTT. The chain has TRBV5-6 and TRBJ1-1; D is uncertain. The V end lost 2 bases, the J end lost 11 bases, and 16 bases lay between the germline ends. Germline V gene data show CDR1 as SGHDT and CDR2 as YYEEEE. The CDR3 is made up of 13 amino acids.

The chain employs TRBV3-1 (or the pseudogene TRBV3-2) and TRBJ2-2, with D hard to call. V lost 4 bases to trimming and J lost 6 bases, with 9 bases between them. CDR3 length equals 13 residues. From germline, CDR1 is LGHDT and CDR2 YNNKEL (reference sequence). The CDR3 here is CASSLFGPGELFF. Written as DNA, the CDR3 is TGTGCCAGCAGCCTATTTGGGCCCGGGGAGCTGTTTTTT.

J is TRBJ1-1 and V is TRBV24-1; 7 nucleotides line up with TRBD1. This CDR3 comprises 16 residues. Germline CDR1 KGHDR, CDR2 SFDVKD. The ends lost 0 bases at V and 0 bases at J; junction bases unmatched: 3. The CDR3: CATSDLGTDMNTEAFF. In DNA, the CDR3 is TGTGCCACCAGTGATTTGGGGACAGACATGAACACTGAAGCTTTCTTT.